Described below is a single TCR beta chain sequence and its context. Some clones are missing from TCRdb's copy, which holds only in-frame ones; the method was immunoSEQ multiplex PCR. The data show about 91,000 clones, 80% to 95% seen once. Germline V lookup: CDR1 SGHNT, CDR2 YENEEA. Trimming removed 5 bases from V and 5 bases from J, with 9 bases in between. The CDR3 consists of 13 residues. The source of the sample is a study of siplizumab effects on memory and regulatory T cells. This sequence joins TRBV11-3 and TRBJ1-4; the D is unclear. The sequence derives from a human donor in good health. The sequenced sample consisted of CD8+ T cells sorted from blood. Written as DNA, the CDR3 is TGTGCCAGCAGCCTTACAGAGAATGAAAAACTGTTTTTT. Amino acid sequence: CASSLTENEKLFF.